Described below is a single T cell receptor beta chain sequence and its context. The data originate from a study of control samples from healthy donors and cancer patients. The CDR3 is 15 amino acids. The germline V and J ends were trimmed by 0 bases and 0 bases, with 8 bases remaining between them. The germline CDR1 and CDR2 sequences are SNHLY and FYNNEI. Clones were read by immunoSEQ multiplex PCR, and TCRdb kept only the in-frame ones, dropping some. The sample carries around 160,000 clones, roughly 93% recorded once. This rearrangement joins TRBV2 to TRBJ1-1; D is ambiguous. The source material was blood. This sequence was found in a man aged 18 to 35 in good health. The CDR3 coding sequence is TGTGCCAGCAGTGAAGCGACCAGCCTGAACACTGAAGCTTTCTTT. Amino acids: CASSEATSLNTEAFF.